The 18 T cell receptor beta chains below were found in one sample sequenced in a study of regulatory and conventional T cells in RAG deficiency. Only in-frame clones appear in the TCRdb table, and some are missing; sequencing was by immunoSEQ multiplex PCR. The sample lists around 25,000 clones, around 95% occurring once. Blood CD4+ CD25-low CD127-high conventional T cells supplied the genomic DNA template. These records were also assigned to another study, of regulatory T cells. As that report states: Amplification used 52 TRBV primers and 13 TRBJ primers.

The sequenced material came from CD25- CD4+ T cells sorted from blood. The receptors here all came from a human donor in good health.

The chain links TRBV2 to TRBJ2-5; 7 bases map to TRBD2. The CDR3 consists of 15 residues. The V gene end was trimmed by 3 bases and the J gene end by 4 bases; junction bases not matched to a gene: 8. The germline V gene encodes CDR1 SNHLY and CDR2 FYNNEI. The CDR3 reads CASSEGRGFRETQYF. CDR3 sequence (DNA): TGTGCCAGCAGTGAGGGGCGGGGGTTTCGAGAGACCCAGTACTTC.

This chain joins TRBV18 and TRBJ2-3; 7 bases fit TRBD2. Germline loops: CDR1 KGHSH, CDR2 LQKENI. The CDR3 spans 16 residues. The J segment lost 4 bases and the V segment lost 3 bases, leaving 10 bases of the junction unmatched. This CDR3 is CASSPGTTAGADTQYF. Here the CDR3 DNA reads TGTGCCAGCTCACCCGGGACTACGGCCGGGGCAGATACGCAGTATTTT.

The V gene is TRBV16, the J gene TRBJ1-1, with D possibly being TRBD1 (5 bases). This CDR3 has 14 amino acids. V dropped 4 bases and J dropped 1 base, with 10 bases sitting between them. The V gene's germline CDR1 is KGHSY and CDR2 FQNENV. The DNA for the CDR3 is TGTGCCAGCAGCCGCGGGGGTCGGAACACTGAAGCTTTCTTT. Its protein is CASSRGGRNTEAFF.

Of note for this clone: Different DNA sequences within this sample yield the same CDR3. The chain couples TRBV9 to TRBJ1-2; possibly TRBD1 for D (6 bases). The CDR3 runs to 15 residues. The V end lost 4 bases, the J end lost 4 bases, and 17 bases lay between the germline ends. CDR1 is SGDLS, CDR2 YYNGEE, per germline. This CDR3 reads CASSPRGGQLYGYTF. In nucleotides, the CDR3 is TGTGCCAGCAGCCCCCGGGGGGGGCAACTCTATGGCTACACCTTC.

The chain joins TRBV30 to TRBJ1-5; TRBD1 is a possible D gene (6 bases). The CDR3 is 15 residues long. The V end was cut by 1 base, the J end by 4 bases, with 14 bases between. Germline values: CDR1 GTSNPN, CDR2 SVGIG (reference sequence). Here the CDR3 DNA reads TGTGCCTGGAGTGCACAGGGTAAACGGAATCAGCCCCAGCATTTT. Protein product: CAWSAQGKRNQPQHF. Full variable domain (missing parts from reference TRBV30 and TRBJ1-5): SQTIHQWPATLVQPVGSPLSLECTVEGTSNPNLYWYRQAAGRGLQLLFYSVGIGQISSEVPQNLSASRPQDRQFILSSKKLLLSDSGFYLCAWSAQGKRNQPQHFGDGTRLSIL.

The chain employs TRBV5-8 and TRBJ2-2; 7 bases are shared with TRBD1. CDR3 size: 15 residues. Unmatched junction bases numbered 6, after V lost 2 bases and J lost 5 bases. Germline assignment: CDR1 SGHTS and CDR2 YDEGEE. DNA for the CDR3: TGTGCCAGCAGCTTCCCAGGGGGTCAAACCGGGGAGCTGTTTTTT. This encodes CASSFPGGQTGELFF.

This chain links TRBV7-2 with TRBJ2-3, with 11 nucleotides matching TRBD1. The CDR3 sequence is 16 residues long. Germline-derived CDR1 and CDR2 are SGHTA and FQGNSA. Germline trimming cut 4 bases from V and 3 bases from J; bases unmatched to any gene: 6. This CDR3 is CASSSGQGAGTDTQYF. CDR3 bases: TGTGCCAGCAGCTCCGGACAGGGGGCAGGGACAGATACGCAGTATTTT.

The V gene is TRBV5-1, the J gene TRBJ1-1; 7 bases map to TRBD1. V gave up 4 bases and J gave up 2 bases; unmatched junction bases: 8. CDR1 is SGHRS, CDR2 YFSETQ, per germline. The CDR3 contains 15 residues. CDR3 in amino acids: CASSPQGGTNTEAFF. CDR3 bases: TGCGCCAGCAGCCCGCAGGGGGGTACAAACACTGAAGCTTTCTTT.

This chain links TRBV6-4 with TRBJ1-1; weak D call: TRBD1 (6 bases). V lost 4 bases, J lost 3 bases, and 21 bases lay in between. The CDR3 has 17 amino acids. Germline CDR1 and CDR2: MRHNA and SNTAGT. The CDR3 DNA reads TGTGCCAGCAGTGTAGGCATAGGGGGTGAGGTGGACACTGAAGCTTTCTTT. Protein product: CASSVGIGGEVDTEAFF.

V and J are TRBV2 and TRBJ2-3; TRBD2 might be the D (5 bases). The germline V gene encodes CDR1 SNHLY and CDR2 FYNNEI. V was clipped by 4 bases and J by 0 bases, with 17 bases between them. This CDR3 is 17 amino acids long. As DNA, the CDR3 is TGTGCCAGCAGTGTAGAAAGGGAGTGGCCAAGCACAGATACGCAGTATTTT. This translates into CASSVEREWPSTDTQYF.

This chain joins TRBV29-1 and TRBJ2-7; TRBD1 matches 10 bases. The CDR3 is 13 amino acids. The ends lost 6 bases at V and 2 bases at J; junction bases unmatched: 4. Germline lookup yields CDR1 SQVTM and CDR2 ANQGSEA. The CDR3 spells CSVGQGTAYEQYF. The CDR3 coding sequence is TGCAGCGTGGGACAGGGGACCGCCTACGAGCAGTACTTC.

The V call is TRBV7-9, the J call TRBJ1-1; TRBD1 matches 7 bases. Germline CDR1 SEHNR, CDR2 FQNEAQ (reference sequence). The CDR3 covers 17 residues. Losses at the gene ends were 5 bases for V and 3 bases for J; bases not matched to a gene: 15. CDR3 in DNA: TGTGCCAGCAGCAACCAACACATCACAGGGGTCTACACTGAAGCTTTCTTT. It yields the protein CASSNQHITGVYTEAFF. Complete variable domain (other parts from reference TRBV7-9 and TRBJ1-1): DTGVSQNPRHKITKRGQNVTFRCDPISEHNRLYWYRQTLGQGPEFLTYFQNEAQLEKSRLLSDRFSAERPKGSFSTLEIQRTEQGDSAMYLCASSNQHITGVYTEAFFGQGTRLTVV.

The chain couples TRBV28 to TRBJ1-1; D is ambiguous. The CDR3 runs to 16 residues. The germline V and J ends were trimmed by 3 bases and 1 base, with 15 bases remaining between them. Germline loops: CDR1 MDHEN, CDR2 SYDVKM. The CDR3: CASSFHPGVPNTEAFF. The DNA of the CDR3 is TGTGCCAGCAGTTTCCACCCGGGAGTTCCGAACACTGAAGCTTTCTTT.

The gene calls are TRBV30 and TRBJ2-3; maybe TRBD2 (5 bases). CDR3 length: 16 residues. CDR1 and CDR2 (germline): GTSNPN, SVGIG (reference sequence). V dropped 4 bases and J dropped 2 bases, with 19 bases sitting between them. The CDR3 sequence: CAWKGGPSLDTDTQYF. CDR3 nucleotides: TGTGCCTGGAAAGGAGGCCCTAGCCTAGACACAGATACGCAGTATTTT.

The CDR3 spells CASSLWAGSGNTIYF. The DNA of the CDR3 is TGTGCCAGCAGCTTGTGGGCAGGCTCTGGAAACACCATATATTTT. This sequence joins TRBV5-4 and TRBJ1-3; unclear D gene. Between the trimmed V and J ends, which lost 1 base and 0 bases, there was a span of 8 bases. Germline CDR1 SGHNT, CDR2 YYREEE (reference sequence). The CDR3 is 15 residues long.

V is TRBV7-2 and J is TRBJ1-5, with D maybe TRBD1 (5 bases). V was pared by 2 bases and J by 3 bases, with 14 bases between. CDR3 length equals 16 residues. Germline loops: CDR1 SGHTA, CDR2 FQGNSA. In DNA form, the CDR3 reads TGTGCCAGCAGCTTAAATGGGGCGGAAAACAATCAGCCCCAGCATTTT. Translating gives CASSLNGAENNQPQHF.

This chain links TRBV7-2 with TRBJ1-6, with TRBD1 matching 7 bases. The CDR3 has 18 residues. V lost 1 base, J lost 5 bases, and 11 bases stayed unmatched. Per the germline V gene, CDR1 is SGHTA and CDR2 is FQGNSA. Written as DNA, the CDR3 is TGTGCCAGCAGCTTAGTCAGAGTTCCGGGACAGAATAATTCACCCCTCCACTTT. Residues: CASSLVRVPGQNNSPLHF.

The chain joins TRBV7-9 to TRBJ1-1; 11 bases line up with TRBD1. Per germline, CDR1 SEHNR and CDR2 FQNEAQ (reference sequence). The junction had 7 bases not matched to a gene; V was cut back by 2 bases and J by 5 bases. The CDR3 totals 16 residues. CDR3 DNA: TGTGCCAGCAGCTTATCACCGGGACAGGGGGGAACTGAAGCTTTCTTT. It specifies CASSLSPGQGGTEAFF.